The next 7 T cell receptor beta chains were all read from a single sample in a study of CD8 T cells in Susac syndrome. Random hexamers were used to reverse transcribe about 0.45 to 1 ug of RNA. MiXCR, run by TCRdb on the immunoSEQ multiplex PCR reads, gives a single entry per CDR3 protein. This table has roughly 120,000 distinct CDR3 sequences, approximately 94% appearing once. The sample taken for sequencing was CD4+ T cells from PBMCs. Source of these receptors: a human donor with multiple sclerosis.

This sequence joins TRBV29-1 and TRBJ1-1; the D gene is possibly TRBD1 (6 bases). The germline CDR1 and CDR2 sequences are SQVTM and ANQGSEA. The CDR3 is 14 amino acids. Trimming removed 6 bases at V and 2 bases at J, with 16 bases between. CDR3 in amino acids: CSVGGGTANTEAFF. The DNA of the CDR3 is TGCAGCGTGGGAGGGGGGACGGCTAACACTGAAGCTTTCTTT.

The rearrangement joins TRBV12-3 or TRBV12-4 to TRBJ2-1, with TRBD2 matching 8 bases. The length of the CDR3 is 15 residues. The V and J ends lost 1 base and 8 bases, in that order; junction bases with no gene match: 7. CDR3 sequence: CASSLVYGGAHEQFF. The CDR3 bases are TGTGCCAGCAGTTTAGTATACGGGGGGGCGCATGAGCAGTTCTTC.

This clonotype was seen only a few times. The rearrangement uses TRBV3-1 and TRBJ1-2, with D perhaps TRBD1 (6 bases). Trimming stripped 2 bases from V and 3 bases from J, with 7 bases between. This CDR3 is 13 amino acids long. The V gene's germline CDR1 is LGHDT and CDR2 YNNKEL (reference sequence). The chain's CDR3 is CASSQSGDYGYTF. Written as DNA, the CDR3 is TGTGCCAGCAGCCAATCAGGGGACTATGGCTACACCTTC.

The rearrangement links TRBV7-9 to TRBJ1-1; D not resolved. V shed 1 base and J shed 0 bases, with 6 bases lying between them. The CDR3 is made up of 14 amino acids. Germline V lookup: CDR1 SEHNR, CDR2 FQNEAQ (reference sequence). DNA of the CDR3: TGTGCCAGCAGCTTAGGGGCGGTGAACACTGAAGCTTTCTTT. Encoded protein: CASSLGAVNTEAFF.

The chain uses TRBV10-2 and TRBJ1-1; D may be TRBD1 (5 bases). Trimming stripped 8 bases from V and 12 bases from J, with 13 bases between. Germline lookup yields CDR1 WSHSY and CDR2 SAAADI. The CDR3 sequence is 10 residues long. CDR3 DNA sequence: TGCGCCAGCGGGGGGAGGGAGACTTTCTTT. Residues: CASGGRETFF.

The J gene is TRBJ1-2, the V gene TRBV7-9; D is uncertain. CDR3 length equals 12 residues. The V and J ends lost 5 bases and 7 bases respectively, with 11 bases between them. CDR1 SEHNR and CDR2 FQNEAQ come from the germline V gene (reference sequence). CDR3 sequence: CASSKDVFGYTF. Here the CDR3 DNA reads TGTGCCAGCAGCAAGGACGTCTTTGGCTACACCTTC.

This clonotype has only one observation. The chain carries TRBV30 and TRBJ2-7; D gene uncertain. CDR1 GTSNPN and CDR2 SVGIG come from the germline V gene (reference sequence). The CDR3 covers 12 residues. Trimming cost V 2 bases and J 2 bases, with 7 bases left between them. CDR3 in DNA: TGTGCCTGGAGTCCGGATGCCTACGAGCAGTACTTC. Translating it yields CAWSPDAYEQYF.